This is a list of T cell receptor beta chains from one sample in a study of human T cells and chemical hapten exposure. A single record per CDR3 protein comes from TCRdb applying MiXCR to the RACE reads. Among about 70,000 distinct CDR3 sequences listed, around 9.9% were seen once. Sample: whole blood, taken in connection with sensitization to the hapten diphenylcyclopropenone (DPC). The receptor set was obtained from a woman between 50 and 59 years old with alopecia areata. Some clones in this sample may be carry-over from other donors' samples. Each CDR3 is given with its conserved first and last residue. The order of the fields is V gene, clone size, CDR3 protein. Rows may omit the clone size; those that give it use once, few, many or a size class.

>TRBV7-9|.
CASSLGLRGGLAEAFF
>TRBV6-2/TRBV6-3|.
CASSQTTNEKLFF
>TRBV30|.
CAWRVPGNSPLHF
>TRBV7-2|.
CASSLAFGTSGWGTDTQYF
>TRBV5-1|many
CASSHDGSTDTQYF
>TRBV18|many
CASSPVGTAVSYEQYF
>TRBV5-1|many
CASSLGSGGVTDTQYF
>TRBV30|few
CAWSAGWAEAFF
>TRBV6-2/TRBV6-3|.
CASRKDRRLSGGAVTTSSYNEQFF
>TRBV10-3|.
CAISEYQGNTEAFF
>TRBV27|few
CASSPQGGVILHYGYTF
>TRBV12-3/TRBV12-4|.
CASSFIRHF
>TRBV7-2|.
CASSLSGKLFF
>TRBV19|few
CASSQGRIQPQHF
>TRBV2|.
CASSGDSNYGYTF
>TRBV20-1|few
CSARVQSYEQYF
>TRBV10-2|few
CASSPGRGSSTDTQYF
>TRBV3-1|.
CASSGRRDGNSPLHF
>TRBV7-9|many
CASSSIRRGGKYEQYF
>TRBV7-6|few
CASSNRDRDNSPLHF
>TRBV18|many
CASSRRTAYNEQFF
>TRBV2|few
CASREGQSYNQPQHF
>TRBV10-3|many
CASGQGDFTGQETQYF
>TRBV7-2|few
CASSLEPRSYEQYF
>TRBV10-2|many
CASSRTGGNQPQHF
>TRBV7-9|few
CASSQTSGGTDTQYF
>TRBV14|many
CASSQAVAGSYEQYF
>TRBV25-1|.
CASSVASGQPQHF
>TRBV7-2|many
CASSPLTSGRKHEQYF
>TRBV7-2|many
CASSGSGGRSKNIQYF
>TRBV20-1|many
CSANRGPNEKLFF
>TRBV28|many
CASSLYRDGELFF
>TRBV27|.
CASRVAGGTGELFF
>TRBV29-1|many
CSVEYGGSYNEQFF
>TRBV7-9|few
CASSLAGGTNEQFF
>TRBV20-1|few
CSARDPASGRAQTDTQYF
>TRBV6-8|many
CASSPTSLAGGNGNEDTQYF
>TRBV28|.
CASRTTRTVDNEQYF
>TRBV28|few
CASRVTNEDQPQHF
>TRBV7-3|many
CASSPKGAFSSYNEQFF
>TRBV14|few
CASSTGARNNEKLFF
>TRBV19|many
CASGGTNYGYTF
>TRBV18|few
CASSPGLGGEAKNIQYF